This T cell receptor beta chain was retrieved from a study of blood T cell repertoires in COVID-19. Study background: The United States, Italy and Spain were the sources of the acute and convalescent COVID-19 samples. T cells, B-cell-depleted T cells, or PBMCs provided the cDNA or gDNA that served as material.

In the authors' methods: Counts of nucleated cells, estimated from reference gene primer amplification, were obtained. TCRdb's table, derived via immunoSEQ multiplex PCR, lists solely in-frame clones and lacks some. The D gene and trimming were derived from the DNA, and the V and J assignments and clone size from that table. The profile shows tens of thousands of clones, about 88% of them singletons. The germline CDR1 and CDR2 sequences are SGDLS and YYNGEE. This CDR3 contains 13 residues. The germline V and J ends were trimmed by 0 bases and 2 bases, with 5 bases remaining between them. The source of this sequence is a human donor in a cohort sampled during active COVID-19. The sequenced sample was peripheral blood. V and J are TRBV9 and TRBJ1-2; the D is unclear. CDR3 residues: CASSVDSNYGYTF. The DNA for the CDR3 is TGTGCCAGCAGCGTAGATTCGAACTATGGCTACACCTTC.